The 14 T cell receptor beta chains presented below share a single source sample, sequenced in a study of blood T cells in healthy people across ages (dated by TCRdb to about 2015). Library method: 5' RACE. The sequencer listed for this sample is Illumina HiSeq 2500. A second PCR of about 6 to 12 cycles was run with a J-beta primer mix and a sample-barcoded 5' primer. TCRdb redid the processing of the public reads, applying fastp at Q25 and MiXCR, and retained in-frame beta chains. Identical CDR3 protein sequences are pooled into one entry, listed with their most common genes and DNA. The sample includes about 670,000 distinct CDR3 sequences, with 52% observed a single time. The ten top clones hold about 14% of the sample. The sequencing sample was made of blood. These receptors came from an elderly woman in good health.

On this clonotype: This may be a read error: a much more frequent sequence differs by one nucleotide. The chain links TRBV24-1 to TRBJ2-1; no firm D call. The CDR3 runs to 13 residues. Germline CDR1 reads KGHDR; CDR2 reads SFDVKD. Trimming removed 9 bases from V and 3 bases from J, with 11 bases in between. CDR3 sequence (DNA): TGTGCCACCCAAAACGACCTCTACAATGAGCAGTTCTTC. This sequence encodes CATQNDLYNEQFF.

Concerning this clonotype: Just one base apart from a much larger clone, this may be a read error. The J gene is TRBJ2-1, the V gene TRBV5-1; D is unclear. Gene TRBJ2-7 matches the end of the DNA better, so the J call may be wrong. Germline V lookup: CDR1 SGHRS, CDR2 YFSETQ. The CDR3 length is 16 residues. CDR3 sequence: CASSANGVSSYNEQYF. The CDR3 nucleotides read TGCGCCAGCAGCGCGAATGGGGTAAGCTCCTACAATGAGCAGTACTTC.

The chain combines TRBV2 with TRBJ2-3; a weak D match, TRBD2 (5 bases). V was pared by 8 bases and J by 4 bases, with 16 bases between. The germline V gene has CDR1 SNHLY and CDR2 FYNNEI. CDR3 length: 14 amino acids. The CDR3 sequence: CASVFLVSADTQYF. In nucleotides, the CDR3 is TGTGCCAGCGTTTTCCTAGTTAGCGCAGATACGCAGTATTTT.

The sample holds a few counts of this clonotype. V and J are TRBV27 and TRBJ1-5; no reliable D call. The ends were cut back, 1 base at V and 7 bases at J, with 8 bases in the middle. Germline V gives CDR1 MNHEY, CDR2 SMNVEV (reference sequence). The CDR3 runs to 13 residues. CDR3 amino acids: CASSLLDNQPQHF. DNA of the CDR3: TGTGCCAGCAGTTTATTGGATAACCAGCCCCAGCATTTT.

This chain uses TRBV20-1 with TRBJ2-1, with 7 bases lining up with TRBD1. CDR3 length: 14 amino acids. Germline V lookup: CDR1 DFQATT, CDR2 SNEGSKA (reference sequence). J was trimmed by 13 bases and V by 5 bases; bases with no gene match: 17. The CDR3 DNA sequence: TGCAGTGCTGGCCTGACAGGGATACAAGAGACCCAGTTCTTC. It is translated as CSAGLTGIQETQFF.

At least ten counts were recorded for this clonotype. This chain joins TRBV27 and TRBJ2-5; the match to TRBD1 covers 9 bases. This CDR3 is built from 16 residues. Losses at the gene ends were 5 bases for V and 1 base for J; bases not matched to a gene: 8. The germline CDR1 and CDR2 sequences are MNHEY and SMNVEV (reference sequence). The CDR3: CASSKDRGNLQETQYF. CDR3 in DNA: TGTGCCAGCAGTAAGGACAGGGGCAACCTCCAAGAGACCCAGTACTTC.

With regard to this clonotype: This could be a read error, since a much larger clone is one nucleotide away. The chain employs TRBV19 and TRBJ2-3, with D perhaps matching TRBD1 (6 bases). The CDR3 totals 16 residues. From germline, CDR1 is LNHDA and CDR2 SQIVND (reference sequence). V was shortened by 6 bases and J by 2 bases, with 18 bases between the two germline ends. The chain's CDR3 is CASRRTGTRYTDTQYF. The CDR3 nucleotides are TGTGCCAGTAGACGCACCGGGACAAGGTACACAGATACGCAGTATTTT.

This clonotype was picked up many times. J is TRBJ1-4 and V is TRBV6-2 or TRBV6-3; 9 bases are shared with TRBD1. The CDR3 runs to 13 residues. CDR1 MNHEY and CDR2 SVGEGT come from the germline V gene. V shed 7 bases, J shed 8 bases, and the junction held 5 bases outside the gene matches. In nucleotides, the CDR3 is TGTGCCAGCAAACAGGGGGCCGGGGAAAAACTGTTTTTT. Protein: CASKQGAGEKLFF.

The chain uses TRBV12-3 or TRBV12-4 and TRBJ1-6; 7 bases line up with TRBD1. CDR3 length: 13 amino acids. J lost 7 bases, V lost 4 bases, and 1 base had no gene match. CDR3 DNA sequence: TGTGCCAGCAGTTCGACAGGGAATTCACCCCTCCACTTT. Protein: CASSSTGNSPLHF.

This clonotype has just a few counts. The CDR3 nucleotides are TGTGCCAGCAGTGATAATCGAGGACTAGCCCAAGAGACCCAGTACTTC. Protein product: CASSDNRGLAQETQYF. This chain uses TRBV2 with TRBJ2-5; 8 bases are shared with TRBD2. V trimming: 3 bases; J trimming: 1 base; junction bases outside the gene matches: 7. The CDR3 loop spans 16 amino acids. Germline V gene data show CDR1 as SNHLY and CDR2 as FYNNEI.

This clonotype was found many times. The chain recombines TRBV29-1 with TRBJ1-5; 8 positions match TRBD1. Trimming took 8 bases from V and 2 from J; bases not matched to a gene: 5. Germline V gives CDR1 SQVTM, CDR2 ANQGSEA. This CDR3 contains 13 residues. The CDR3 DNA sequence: TGCAGCTTCGGACAGGGCCGCAATCAGCCCCAGCATTTT. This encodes CSFGQGRNQPQHF.

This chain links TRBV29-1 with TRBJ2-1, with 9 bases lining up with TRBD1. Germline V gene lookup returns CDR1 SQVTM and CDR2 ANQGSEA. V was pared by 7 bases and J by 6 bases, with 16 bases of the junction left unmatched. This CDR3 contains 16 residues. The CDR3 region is CSASGDRDAGSNEQFF. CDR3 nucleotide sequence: TGCAGCGCATCCGGGGACAGGGACGCTGGATCCAATGAGCAGTTCTTC.

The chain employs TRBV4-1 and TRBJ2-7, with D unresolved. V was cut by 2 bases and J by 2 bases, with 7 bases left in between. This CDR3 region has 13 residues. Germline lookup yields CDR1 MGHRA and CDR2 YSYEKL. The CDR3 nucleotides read TGCGCCAGCAGCCAAAGAGTCACCTACGAGCAGTACTTC. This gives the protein CASSQRVTYEQYF.

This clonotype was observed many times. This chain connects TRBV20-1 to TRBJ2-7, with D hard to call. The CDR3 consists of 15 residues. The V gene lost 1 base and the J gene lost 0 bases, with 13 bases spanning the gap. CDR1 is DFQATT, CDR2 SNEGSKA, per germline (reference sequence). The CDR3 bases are TGCAGTGCTAGAGTATCGGTGCCGAGCTCCTACGAGCAGTACTTC. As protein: CSARVSVPSSYEQYF.